Sequencing of this T cell receptor (beta chain) was carried out in a study of spatial heterogeneity in lung cancer. Trimming pared 0 bases from V and 1 base from J, leaving 3 bases between. CDR1 is SGHRS and CDR2 is YFSETQ in the germline V gene. CDR3 length equals 13 residues. A single record per CDR3 protein comes from TCRdb applying MiXCR to the 5' RACE reads. The profile shows some 7,500 distinct CDR3 sequences, about 8.6% of them singletons. Specified time point: sample taken at primary tumor resection. Sequencing was performed on whole RNA extracted from tumor and nontumor lung tissue, or from frozen PBMC, and the material was left unsorted. In the case of this clonotype: Because the library targeted alpha chains, this beta chain is an off-target read whose size means little.

Sequencing used PBMCs, obtained at surgery. The chain recombines TRBV5-1 with TRBJ2-3, with D uncertain. This TCR was recovered from a male donor with early-stage non-small cell lung cancer. The CDR3 DNA reads TGCGCCAGCAGCTTGGAGGGCACAGATACGCAGTATTTT. Protein sequence: CASSLEGTDTQYF.